This T cell receptor beta chain was found in a study of blood T cells in healthy people across ages. On the study more broadly: Roughly one uniquely barcoded beta molecule per two T cells was captured. The study's findings and limits: A roughly linear age-dependent decrease characterized TCR beta diversity per million T cells.

Remarks on this clonotype: The target antigen is unknown.

This CDR3 is 13 amino acids long. Germline lookup yields CDR1 LNHNV and CDR2 YYDKDF (reference sequence). V was clipped by 0 bases and J by 8 bases, with 8 bases between them. It was with a sample-barcoded 5' primer and a J-beta primer mix that a second PCR of roughly 7 to 12 cycles was run. Tags on each cDNA molecule came from a template-switch adaptor with 12 random nucleotides. TCRdb processed the 5' RACE reads anew with MiXCR; each CDR3 protein has one entry. Of 700,000 to 850,000 distinct CDR3 sequences listed, about 53% are singletons. The receptor comes from a man older than 75 in good health. The rearrangement uses TRBV15 and TRBJ2-1; D ambiguous. Sequenced input: blood. The CDR3 sequence is CATSRDQPDEQFF. Written as DNA, the CDR3 is TGTGCCACCAGCAGAGATCAGCCCGATGAGCAGTTCTTC. Based on the CDR3 plus reference TRBV15 and TRBJ2-1, the full variable domain is DAMVIQNPRYQVTQFGKPVTLSCSQTLNHNVMYWYQQKSSQAPKLLFHYYDKDFNNEADTPDNFQSRRPNTSFCFLDIRSPGLGDTAMYLCATSRDQPDEQFFGPGTRLTVL.